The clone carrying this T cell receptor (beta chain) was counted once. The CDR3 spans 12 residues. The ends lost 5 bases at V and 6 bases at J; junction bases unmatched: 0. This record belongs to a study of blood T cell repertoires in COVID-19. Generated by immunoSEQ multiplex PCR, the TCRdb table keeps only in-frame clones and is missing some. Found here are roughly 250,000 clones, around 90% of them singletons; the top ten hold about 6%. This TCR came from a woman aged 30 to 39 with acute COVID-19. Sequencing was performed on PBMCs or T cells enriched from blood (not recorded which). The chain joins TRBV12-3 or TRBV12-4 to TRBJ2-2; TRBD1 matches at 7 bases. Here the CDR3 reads CASSQGAGELFF. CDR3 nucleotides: TGTGCCAGCAGTCAGGGGGCCGGGGAGCTGTTTTTT.